A single sample gave rise to the 13 T cell receptor beta chains below, sequenced in a study of blood T cell repertoires in COVID-19 (TCRdb year 2020). Libraries were made using the immunoSEQ multiplex PCR assay. TCRdb limited this immuneACCESS table to in-frame rearrangements with V and J called. A share of clones is missing; checked studies link under half to unresolved V genes, and the rest is unexplained. The sample table shows approximately 280,000 clones, and nearly 90% are seen once. The ten biggest clones cover 1.5% to 2% of the sample. The sequencing input was PBMCs or T cells enriched from blood (not recorded which). These receptors came from a woman aged 18 to 35 with acute COVID-19.

The CDR3 region has the DNA TGCGCCAGCAGCCAGGGCACCCAAGAGACCCAGTACTTC. Protein product: CASSQGTQETQYF. The chain is built from TRBV4-1 and TRBJ2-5; D gene unclear. Germline CDR1 and CDR2: MGHRA and YSYEKL. The CDR3 runs to 13 residues. V was trimmed by 3 bases and J by 1 base, leaving 6 bases between them.

The rearrangement uses TRBV6-5 and TRBJ2-5, with 9 bases identical to TRBD1. J lost 5 bases, V lost 5 bases, and 6 bases had no gene match. The CDR3 length is 14 residues. Looked up from germline, CDR1 is MNHEY and CDR2 is SVGAGI. The CDR3 here is CASSIGQGLETQYF. The CDR3 DNA reads as TGTGCCAGCAGTATCGGACAGGGGTTGGAGACCCAGTACTTC.

CDR3 residues: CASSRTSGLSYEQYF. CDR3 sequence (DNA): TGTGCCAGCAGCCGGACTAGCGGGCTCTCCTACGAGCAGTACTTC. The chain has TRBV5-6 and TRBJ2-7; TRBD2 matches at 11 bases. Trimming cost V 4 bases and J 0 bases; bases outside gene matches: 3. The CDR3 is made up of 15 amino acids. From germline, CDR1 is SGHDT and CDR2 YYEEEE.

The gene calls are TRBV6-5 and TRBJ2-1; 7 positions match TRBD2. Germline lookup yields CDR1 MNHEY and CDR2 SVGAGI. V lost 6 bases and J lost 1; bases outside the gene matches: 3. This CDR3 comprises 14 residues. The CDR3 DNA reads as TGTGCCAGCAGAGCCGGGGGGTCCTACAATGAGCAGTTCTTC. Amino acid sequence: CASRAGGSYNEQFF.

The chain has TRBV18 and TRBJ1-3; no definite D call. This CDR3 region has 17 residues. The ends were cut back, 2 bases at V and 0 bases at J, with 14 bases in the middle. Germline assignment: CDR1 KGHSH and CDR2 LQKENI. CDR3 nucleotides: TGTGCCAGCTCACCAAGATTGACACCCGACTCTGGAAACACCATATATTTT. Its protein product is CASSPRLTPDSGNTIYF.

The chain joins TRBV7-2 to TRBJ2-4; maybe TRBD2 (5 bases). CDR1 is SGHTA, CDR2 FQGNSA, per germline. Trimming took off 3 bases at V and 7 bases at J, with 13 bases between the two ends. This CDR3 has 14 residues. This CDR3 reads CASSFEYGENIQYF. The CDR3 DNA sequence: TGTGCCAGCAGCTTTGAGTATGGGGAGAACATTCAGTACTTC.

The V call is TRBV5-8, the J call TRBJ2-2; TRBD2 aligns across 13 bases. Germline V gives CDR1 SGHTS, CDR2 YDEGEE. This CDR3 comprises 16 residues. V lost 5 bases, J lost 6 bases, and 7 bases stayed unmatched. The CDR3, as DNA: TGTGCCAGCAGACCAGGACTAGCGGGAGCAGCCGGGGAGCTGTTTTTT. Protein: CASRPGLAGAAGELFF.

This chain links TRBV25-1 with TRBJ2-5; TRBD2 matches 9 bases. With 5 bases clipped from V and 3 bases from J, the junction kept 10 bases outside the gene matches. Germline loops: CDR1 MGHDK, CDR2 SYGVNS. The CDR3 contains 16 residues. The CDR3 nucleotides are TGTGCCAGCAGTCGAATAGGGGTAGCGGGGGAAGAGACCCAGTACTTC. Encoded protein: CASSRIGVAGEETQYF.

This chain links TRBV7-9 with TRBJ2-1; D possibly corresponds to TRBD1 (6 bases). CDR1 is SEHNR and CDR2 is FQNEAQ in the germline V gene (reference sequence). The CDR3 totals 16 residues. Trimming shortened V by 1 base and J by 4 bases, and 14 bases separated the two germline ends. CDR3 DNA sequence: TGTGCCAGCAGCTTAGTTTTGTCTGGACAGTACAATGAGCAGTTCTTC. Its translation: CASSLVLSGQYNEQFF.

This rearrangement joins TRBV2 to TRBJ2-2; 7 bases are shared with TRBD1. Looked up from germline, CDR1 is SNHLY and CDR2 is FYNNEI. Germline trimming cut 7 bases from V and 0 bases from J; bases unmatched to any gene: 5. This CDR3 has 15 amino acids. The CDR3 DNA sequence: TGTGCCAGCACCTTACAGGGGACGAACACCGGGGAGCTGTTTTTT. This codes for CASTLQGTNTGELFF. The variable domain in full, with the rest retrieved from reference TRBV2 and TRBJ2-2, is EPEVTQTPSHQVTQMGQEVILRCVPISNHLYFYWYRQILGQKVEFLVSFYNNEISEKSEIFDDQFSVERPDGSNFTLKIRSTKLEDSAMYFCASTLQGTNTGELFFGEGSRLTVL.

This clone showed up just once. The chain uses TRBV7-8 and TRBJ1-2, with 8 bases identical to TRBD1. CDR3 length equals 14 residues. Per the germline V gene, CDR1 is SGHVS and CDR2 is FQNEAQ. V lost 4 bases, J lost 2 bases, and 3 bases stayed unmatched. The CDR3 region is CASSWTGSNYGYTF. The CDR3 DNA reads as TGTGCCAGCAGCTGGACAGGGTCCAACTATGGCTACACCTTC.

V usage is TRBV7-2 and J usage is TRBJ2-1; 9 bases match TRBD2. Germline lookup yields CDR1 SGHTA and CDR2 FQGNSA. This CDR3 region has 17 residues. Trimming removed 0 bases from V and 0 bases from J; junction bases left unmatched: 3. The CDR3 sequence: CASSLAFSGSSYNEQFF. The CDR3 DNA follows: TGTGCCAGCAGCTTAGCGTTTAGCGGGAGCTCCTACAATGAGCAGTTCTTC.

This clone was found once. This sequence joins TRBV11-2 and TRBJ2-2, with TRBD2 identical over 8 bases. The CDR3 runs to 16 residues. From germline, CDR1 is SGHAT and CDR2 FQNNGV. V dropped 1 base and J dropped 5; count of bases not matched to a gene: 6. The CDR3 reads CASSLAGLAATGELFF. The CDR3 DNA sequence: TGTGCCAGCAGCTTAGCCGGACTAGCTGCAACCGGGGAGCTGTTTTTT.